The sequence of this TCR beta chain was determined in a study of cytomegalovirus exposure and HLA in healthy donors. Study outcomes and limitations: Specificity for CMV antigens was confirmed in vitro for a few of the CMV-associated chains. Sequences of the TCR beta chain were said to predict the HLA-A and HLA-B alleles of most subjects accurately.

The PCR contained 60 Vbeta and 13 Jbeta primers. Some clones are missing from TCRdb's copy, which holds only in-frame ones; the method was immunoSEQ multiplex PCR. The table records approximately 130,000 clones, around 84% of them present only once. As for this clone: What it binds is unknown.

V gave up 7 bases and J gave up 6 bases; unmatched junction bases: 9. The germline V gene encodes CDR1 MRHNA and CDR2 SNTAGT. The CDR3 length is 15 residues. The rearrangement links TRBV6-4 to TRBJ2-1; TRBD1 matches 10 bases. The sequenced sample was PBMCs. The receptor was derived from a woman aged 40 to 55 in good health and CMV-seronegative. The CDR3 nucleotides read TGTGCCAGCACCCCGACAGGGGGCTCGTCCAATGAGCAGTTCTTC. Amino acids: CASTPTGGSSNEQFF.